This TCR beta chain was recovered during a study of cytomegalovirus exposure and HLA in healthy donors. Researchers ran the PCR with 60 Vbeta and 13 Jbeta primers. The data were produced by immunoSEQ multiplex PCR, yet TCRdb's version contains in-frame clones alone and is incomplete. The table shows under 200,000 clones, with 65% to 70% occurring only once. From germline, CDR1 is SNHLY and CDR2 FYNNEI. This CDR3 contains 14 residues. V lost 2 bases and J 1 base, leaving 7 bases between the germline ends. This chain joins TRBV2 and TRBJ2-3; the D gene is possibly TRBD1 (6 bases). This clonotype originated in a woman younger than 30 in good health and CMV-seropositive. The sample taken for sequencing was PBMCs. CDR3 in amino acids: CASSEQGRTDTQYF. CDR3 nucleotides: TGTGCCAGCAGTGAACAGGGGCGCACAGATACGCAGTATTTT. Full variable domain (remainder filled in from reference TRBV2 and TRBJ2-3): EPEVTQTPSHQVTQMGQEVILRCVPISNHLYFYWYRQILGQKVEFLVSFYNNEISEKSEIFDDQFSVERPDGSNFTLKIRSTKLEDSAMYFCASSEQGRTDTQYFGPGTRLTVL.